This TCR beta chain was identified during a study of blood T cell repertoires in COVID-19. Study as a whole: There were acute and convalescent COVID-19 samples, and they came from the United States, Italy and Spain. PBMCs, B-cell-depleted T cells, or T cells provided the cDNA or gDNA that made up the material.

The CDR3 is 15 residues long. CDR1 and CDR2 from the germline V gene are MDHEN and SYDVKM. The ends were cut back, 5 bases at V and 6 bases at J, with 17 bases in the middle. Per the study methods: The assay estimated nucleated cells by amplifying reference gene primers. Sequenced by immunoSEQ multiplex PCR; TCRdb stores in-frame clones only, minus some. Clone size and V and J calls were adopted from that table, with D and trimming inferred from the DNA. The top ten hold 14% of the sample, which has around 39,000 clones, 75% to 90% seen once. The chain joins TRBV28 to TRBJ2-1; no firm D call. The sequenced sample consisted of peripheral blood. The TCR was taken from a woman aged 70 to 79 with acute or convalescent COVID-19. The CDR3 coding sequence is TGTGCCAGCAGTCCCCCGTTATTTAGTCGCAATGAGCAGTTCTTC. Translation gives CASSPPLFSRNEQFF.